The source of this TCR beta chain is a study of blood T cells in healthy people across ages (dated by TCRdb to between 2015 and 2017). General notes on the study: In model experiments, template switching captured about one uniquely barcoded TCR beta cDNA molecule for every two T cells. Donors were grouped into four age groups: young (average 16 years), middle-aged (over 35), aged (approximately 67) and long-lived (around 80). Two additional independent replicas of 1 million unique cDNA reads from the same blood draw were analyzed for two donors (one aged 18 to 30 and one aged 80 or older). Donors of different ages were randomly distributed across sequencing lanes to avoid experimental bias. Using deep sequencing normalized with unique cDNA molecular identifiers, the study measured how TCR beta repertoire diversity changes with age. Beyond this particular receptor, the publication reports: The percentage of naive T cells measured by flow cytometry correlated strongly with observed TCR beta diversity. Because the CMV infection status of the donors was unknown, age-related changes in expanded clonotypes may potentially have been confounded. Because profiling used bulk unsorted PBMCs, naive and antigen-experienced compartments could not be compared conclusively. As age increased, observed TCR beta diversity per million T cells dropped in a roughly linear way, and a significant reduction was already evident by age approximately 40. Estimates of total diversity based on one million sequenced T cells were considered lower bounds and underestimates. Compared with the aged group, the long-lived group had more naive CD4+ T cells, fewer expanded clones and increased TCR diversity, suggesting age selection.

For CDR1 and CDR2, the germline V gene lists LGHNA and YSLEER. V was cut back by 0 bases and J by 4 bases, leaving a gap of 17 bases between them. The cysteine opens and the phenylalanine closes a CDR3 of 17 amino acids. Here the CDR3 DNA is all that survives: 51 bases in frame from base 1. Library preparation was by 5' RACE. A second PCR of roughly 6 to 11 cycles was run with a J-beta primer mix and a sample-barcoded 5' primer. A unique molecular identifier was introduced onto each TCR beta cDNA molecule by a template-switch 5' adaptor carrying 12 random nucleotides. At least 3 million CDR3-containing paired-end reads were obtained from each sample. First-strand cDNA synthesis was performed from all RNA using the Mint cDNA synthesis kit, with priming by a TRBC-specific oligonucleotide. All cDNA was treated with uracil-DNA glycosylase and then went through a first 18-cycle PCR with the universal primers M1SS and BC2_uni_R. Under the source paper's analysis protocol: Each sample was normalized by randomly selecting 1 million high-quality reads, each carrying a distinct molecular identifier. Reads sharing molecular identifiers were discarded rather than binned into consensus sequences. MiTCR, set to a Q25 quality threshold and the strictest error-elimination algorithm, was used for CDR3 identification, clonotype clustering and error correction. A nonparametric unseen species model with Euler transformation was used to estimate lower-bound total TCR beta diversity. TCRdb reprocessed the public reads (quality trimming at Q25 with fastp, clone calling with MiXCR) and kept in-frame beta chains. Each CDR3 protein appears once, grouped with its most common genes and DNA. V and J calls and clone size were set by TCRdb, not the authors. This sample has some 1,800,000 distinct CDR3 sequences in its table, and about 39% of those were observed once. The ten top clones hold roughly 23% of the sample.

Donors were roughly 40 systemically healthy Caucasian individuals from Russia aged roughly 6 to 90 years. About 10 milliliters of peripheral blood were collected from each donor into EDTA-treated Vacutainer tubes. Ficoll-Paque density-gradient centrifugation was used to isolate PBMCs, with at least 7 million obtained per sample. Trizol reagent was used to extract total RNA from the PBMCs, yielding at least 6 micrograms per sample. The percentages of naive CD45RAhigh/CD27high T cells were determined by flow cytometry on a PBMC aliquot from every donor. The sample holds a few counts of this clonotype. No antigen is known for it. The input lacks base qualities; no much larger clone sits a single base away.

The chain employs TRBV4-3 and TRBJ2-3; 6 matching bases give a weak D call of TRBD2. The clonotype was recovered from a human donor in good health. The sequencing sample was made of blood. The sequenced DNA: TGCGCCAGCAGCCAAGATTACCCGGGACTCACGCCAGATACGCAGTATTTT. The encoded protein is CASSQDYPGLTPDTQYF.